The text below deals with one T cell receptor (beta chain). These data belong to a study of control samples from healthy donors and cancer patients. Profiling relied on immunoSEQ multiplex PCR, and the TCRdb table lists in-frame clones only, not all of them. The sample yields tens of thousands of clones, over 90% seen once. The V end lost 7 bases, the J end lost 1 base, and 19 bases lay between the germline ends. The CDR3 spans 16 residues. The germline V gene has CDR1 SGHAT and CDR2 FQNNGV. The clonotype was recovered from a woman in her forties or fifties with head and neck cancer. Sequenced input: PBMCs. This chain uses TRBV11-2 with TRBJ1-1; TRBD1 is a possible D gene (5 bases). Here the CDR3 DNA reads TGTGCCAGCACCTCCTACCGGGACGGATCGAACACTGAAGCTTTCTTT. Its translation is CASTSYRDGSNTEAFF.